These 18 T cell receptor beta chains originate from one sample sequenced in a study of cytomegalovirus exposure and HLA in healthy donors (dated by TCRdb to the late 2010s). Libraries were made using the immunoSEQ multiplex PCR assay. The multiplex PCR relied on a mix of 60 forward primers for TCR Vbeta segments and 13 reverse primers for TCR Jbeta segments. As stored in TCRdb, this immuneACCESS dataset retains in-frame rearrangements with V and J assigned. A fraction of the clones does not appear; measured against another copy, unresolved V genes explain less than half of the discrepancy, and the remainder lacks a known reason. This sample's listing comprises tens of thousands of clones. Jointly, the top ten make up 15% of the sample. Sample: PBMCs. The receptor source for this set is a man aged 50 to 59 in good health and CMV-seropositive.

The CDR3 sequence is CASSLGQGVRETQYF. Here the CDR3 DNA reads TGCGCCAGCAGCTTGGGTCAGGGGGTCCGGGAGACCCAGTACTTC. This sequence joins TRBV5-1 and TRBJ2-5, with TRBD1 matching 7 bases. Trimming cost V 0 bases and J 5 bases; bases outside gene matches: 7. Germline V gene sequence: CDR1 SGHRS, CDR2 YFSETQ. The CDR3 runs 15 residues.

The chain employs TRBV2 and TRBJ2-3; 9 bases align to TRBD2. The CDR3 totals 15 residues. The V segment lost 3 bases and the J segment 4 bases; nucleotides outside the gene matches: 5. Germline V gene data show CDR1 as SNHLY and CDR2 as FYNNEI. In DNA form, the CDR3 reads TGTGCCAGCAGTGACCTCGGGACTAGCCCAGATACGCAGTATTTT. Translation: CASSDLGTSPDTQYF. The full variable domain, completed using reference TRBV2 and TRBJ2-3, is EPEVTQTPSHQVTQMGQEVILRCVPISNHLYFYWYRQILGQKVEFLVSFYNNEISEKSEIFDDQFSVERPDGSNFTLKIRSTKLEDSAMYFCASSDLGTSPDTQYFGPGTRLTVL.

The chain links TRBV10-1 to TRBJ2-1, with TRBD2 identical over 12 bases. After removal of 0 bases from V and 5 bases from J, the junction contained 2 bases not matched to a gene. The germline V gene encodes CDR1 WNHNN and CDR2 SYGVQD (reference sequence). The CDR3 runs 16 residues. Written as DNA, the CDR3 is TGCGCCAGCAGTGAGTCAAGGACTAGCGGGAACAATGAGCAGTTCTTC. Residues: CASSESRTSGNNEQFF.

The chain combines TRBV9 with TRBJ1-1; possibly TRBD1 for D (6 bases). Germline CDR1 and CDR2: SGDLS and YYNGEE. The germline V and J ends were trimmed by 0 bases and 4 bases, with 10 bases remaining between them. The CDR3 loop spans 14 amino acids. This CDR3 reads CASSVGAGATEAFF. The CDR3, as DNA: TGTGCCAGCAGCGTAGGGGCGGGGGCCACTGAAGCTTTCTTT.

V gene TRBV4-2 combines with J gene TRBJ2-7; D may be TRBD1 (6 bases). Germline CDR1 is LGHNA and CDR2 is YNFKEQ. Trimming stripped 5 bases from V and 2 bases from J, with 16 bases between. The CDR3 runs 15 residues. CDR3 sequence: CASSSRGRGTYEQYF. DNA of the CDR3: TGTGCCAGCAGCTCCCGAGGTAGGGGGACCTACGAGCAGTACTTC.

V is TRBV2 and J is TRBJ1-1; the match to TRBD1 covers 8 bases. V lost 6 bases to trimming and J lost 3 bases; unmatched junction nucleotides: 3. CDR3 length: 13 amino acids. Germline CDR1 SNHLY, CDR2 FYNNEI. CDR3 DNA: TGTGCCAGCAGACCGGACAGGGACACTGAAGCTTTCTTT. Translation: CASRPDRDTEAFF.

The CDR3 DNA follows: TGTGCCAGCAGCTTACCCACGGGAACCTGGACAGATACGCAGTATTTT. Protein: CASSLPTGTWTDTQYF. The V gene is TRBV7-2, the J gene TRBJ2-3, with a weak D call TRBD2 (5 bases). The CDR3 loop spans 16 amino acids. Germline-derived CDR1 and CDR2 are SGHTA and FQGNSA. V was shortened by 2 bases and J by 3 bases, with 15 bases between the two germline ends.

The rearrangement links TRBV4-2 to TRBJ2-7; 11 nucleotides align to TRBD2. From germline, CDR1 is LGHNA and CDR2 YNFKEQ. The CDR3 consists of 16 residues. Trimming at V came to 4 bases and at J to 3 bases, leaving 8 bases not matched to a gene. The CDR3 coding sequence is TGTGCCAGCAGCCTAGGGGGGGGACTAGCGGACTACGAGCAGTACTTC. The encoded protein is CASSLGGGLADYEQYF.

This chain connects TRBV5-1 to TRBJ1-3, with TRBD1 identical over 7 bases. In germline, CDR1 is SGHRS, CDR2 YFSETQ. Trimming cost V 4 bases and J 2 bases; bases outside gene matches: 3. The CDR3 is 14 residues long. CDR3 coding DNA: TGCGCCAGCAGCGAACAGGGGACTGGAAACACCATATATTTT. This encodes CASSEQGTGNTIYF.

The chain has TRBV5-4 and TRBJ1-1; TRBD1 is a possible D gene (5 bases). CDR1 and CDR2 (germline): SGHNT, YYREEE (reference sequence). This CDR3 has 13 residues. V was shortened by 2 bases and J by 3 bases, with 8 bases between the two germline ends. Written as DNA, the CDR3 is TGTGCCAGCAGCTTAAAAGGGGACACTGAAGCTTTCTTT. This codes for CASSLKGDTEAFF.

This rearrangement joins TRBV6-6 to TRBJ2-2, with 7 bases identical to TRBD1. The V gene's germline CDR1 is MNHNY and CDR2 SVGAGI (reference sequence). V lost 2 bases and J lost 3; bases outside the gene matches: 3. The CDR3 has 15 amino acids. CDR3 residues: CASSYAQGHTGELFF. Here the CDR3 DNA reads TGTGCCAGCAGTTACGCACAGGGGCACACCGGGGAGCTGTTTTTT.

This chain joins TRBV15 and TRBJ1-6, with a possible D match to TRBD1 (6 bases). CDR3 length equals 15 residues. Germline CDR1 reads LNHNV; CDR2 reads YYDKDF (reference sequence). Trimming removed 3 bases from V and 8 bases from J, with 14 bases in between. The CDR3, as DNA: TGTGCCACCAGCAGGACCGGGACACCCGATTCACCCCTCCACTTT. Its protein is CATSRTGTPDSPLHF.

The chain is built from TRBV7-2 and TRBJ2-1, with 8 bases identical to TRBD2. The CDR3 is 15 amino acids. CDR1 and CDR2 from the germline V gene are SGHTA and FQGNSA. J gave up 7 bases and V 3 bases, and 8 bases lay outside the gene matches. CDR3 coding DNA: TGTGCCAGCAGCTTCACTAGCGGAGGGGGGAATGAGCAGTTCTTC. As protein: CASSFTSGGGNEQFF. Full variable domain (outside the CDR3, taken from reference TRBV7-2 and TRBJ2-1): GAGVSQSPSNKVTEKGKDVELRCDPISGHTALYWYRQSLGQGLEFLIYFQGNSAPDKSGLPSDRFSAERTGGSVSTLTIQRTQQEDSAVYLCASSFTSGGGNEQFFGPGTRLTVL.

The chain recombines TRBV7-8 with TRBJ2-2; 7 positions match TRBD1. The CDR3 consists of 13 residues. Germline V CDR1 and CDR2: SGHVS, FQNEAQ. V was clipped by 5 bases and J by 4 bases; unmatched bases: 1. This chain's CDR3 is CASSPGGTGELFF. CDR3 in DNA: TGTGCCAGCAGCCCAGGGGGCACCGGGGAGCTGTTTTTT.

The chain has TRBV11-3 and TRBJ2-7, with TRBD1 matching over 10 bases. V gave up 0 bases and J gave up 2 bases; unmatched junction bases: 1. Germline CDR1 is SGHNT and CDR2 is YENEEA. The CDR3 runs to 15 residues. The CDR3 loop is CASSLEGTGAYEQYF. CDR3 sequence (DNA): TGTGCCAGCAGCTTAGAAGGGACAGGGGCCTACGAGCAGTACTTC.

The V call is TRBV19, the J call TRBJ2-1; D ambiguous. V lost 10 bases to trimming and J lost 8 bases, with 9 bases between them. Germline-derived CDR1 and CDR2 are LNHDA and SQIVND (reference sequence). The CDR3 totals 10 residues. In nucleotides, the CDR3 is TGTGCCACCTACCTTCATGAGCAGTTCTTC. Translation: CATYLHEQFF.

The chain is built from TRBV4-2 and TRBJ2-5, with TRBD2 identical over 11 bases. This CDR3 is 17 amino acids long. With 3 bases clipped from V and 7 bases from J, the junction kept 13 bases outside the gene matches. CDR1 and CDR2 (germline): LGHNA, YNFKEQ. The CDR3 here is CASSQDTGTSGTGTQYF. CDR3 nucleotides: TGTGCCAGCAGCCAGGACACCGGGACTAGCGGAACGGGGACCCAGTACTTC.

The chain uses TRBV6-5 and TRBJ2-7; the match to TRBD1 covers 7 bases. The length of the CDR3 is 13 residues. Trimming cost V 5 bases and J 2 bases; bases outside gene matches: 3. Germline assignment: CDR1 MNHEY and CDR2 SVGAGI. CDR3: CASSRQGPYEQYF. CDR3 nucleotides: TGTGCCAGCAGTAGACAGGGACCCTACGAGCAGTACTTC.